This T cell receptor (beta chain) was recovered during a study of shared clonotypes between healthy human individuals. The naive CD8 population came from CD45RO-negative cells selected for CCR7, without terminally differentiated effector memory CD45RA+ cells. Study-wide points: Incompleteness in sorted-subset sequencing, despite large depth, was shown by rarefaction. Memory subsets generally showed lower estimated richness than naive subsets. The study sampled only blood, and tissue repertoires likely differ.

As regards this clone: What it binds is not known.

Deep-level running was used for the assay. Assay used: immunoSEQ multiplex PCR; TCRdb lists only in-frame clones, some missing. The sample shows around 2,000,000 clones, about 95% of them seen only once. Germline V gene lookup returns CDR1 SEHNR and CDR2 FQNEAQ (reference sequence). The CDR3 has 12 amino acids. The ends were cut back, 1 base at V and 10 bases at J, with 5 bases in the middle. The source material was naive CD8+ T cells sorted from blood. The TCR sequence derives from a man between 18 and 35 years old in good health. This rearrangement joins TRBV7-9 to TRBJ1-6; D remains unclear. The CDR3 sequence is CASSLGRSPLHF. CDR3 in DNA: TGTGCCAGCAGCTTAGGCAGGTCACCCCTCCACTTT.